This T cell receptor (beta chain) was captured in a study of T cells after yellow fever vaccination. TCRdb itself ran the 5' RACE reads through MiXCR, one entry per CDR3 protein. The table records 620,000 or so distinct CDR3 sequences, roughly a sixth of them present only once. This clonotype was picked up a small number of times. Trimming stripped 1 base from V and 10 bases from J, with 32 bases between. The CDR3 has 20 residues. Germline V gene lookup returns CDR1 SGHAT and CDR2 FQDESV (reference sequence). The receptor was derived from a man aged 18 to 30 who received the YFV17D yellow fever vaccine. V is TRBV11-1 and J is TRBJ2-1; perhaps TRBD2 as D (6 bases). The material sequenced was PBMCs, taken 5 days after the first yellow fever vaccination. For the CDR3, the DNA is TGTGCCAGCAGCTTAGTCTATTCCAGGCGGGGCCGTCTGGATACCAGGGAGCAGTTCTTC. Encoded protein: CASSLVYSRRGRLDTREQFF.